This T cell receptor beta chain was identified during a study of blood T cell repertoires in COVID-19. For the study at large: COVID-19 samples, acute and convalescent, were from the United States, Italy and Spain. PBMCs, B-cell-depleted T cells, or T cells provided the cDNA or gDNA that made up the material.

Seattle's enrolled individuals joined amid active infection and were then monitored longitudinally. The data were produced by immunoSEQ multiplex PCR, yet TCRdb's version contains in-frame clones alone and is incomplete. Among hundreds of thousands of clones, approximately 88% were seen once, and the ten largest hold around 7.8%. Trimming removed 3 bases from V and 5 bases from J; junction bases left unmatched: 6. The germline CDR1 and CDR2 sequences are SGHKS and YYEKEE (reference sequence). There are 15 residues in the CDR3. Sequencing was performed on peripheral blood. The receptor's source is a woman in her fifties or sixties with COVID-19, enrolled during active disease. J is TRBJ2-7 and V is TRBV5-5; 12 bases align to TRBD2. The CDR3 DNA sequence: TGTGCCAGCAGCTGGGCGACTAGCGGGGGCGACGAGCAGTACTTC. This codes for CASSWATSGGDEQYF.